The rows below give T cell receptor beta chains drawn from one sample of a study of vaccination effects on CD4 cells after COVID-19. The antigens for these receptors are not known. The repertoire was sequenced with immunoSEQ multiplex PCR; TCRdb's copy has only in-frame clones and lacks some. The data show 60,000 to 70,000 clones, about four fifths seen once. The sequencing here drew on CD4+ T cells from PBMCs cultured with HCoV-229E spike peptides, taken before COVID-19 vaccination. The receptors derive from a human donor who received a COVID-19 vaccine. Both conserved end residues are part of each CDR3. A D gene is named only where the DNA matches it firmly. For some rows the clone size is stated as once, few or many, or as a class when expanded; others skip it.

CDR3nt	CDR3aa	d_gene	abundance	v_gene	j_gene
TGCGCCAGCAGCTTGGCAGGGAGGAACATTCAGTACTTC	CASSLAGRNIQYF	-	-	TRBV5-1	TRBJ2-4
TGTGCCATCAGTGAGTCGGGGTTAAGGAGGAACACTGAAGCTTTCTTT	CAISESGLRRNTEAFF	-	-	TRBV10-3	TRBJ1-1
TGTGCCACCAGTGATTACAGCGCGAACACCGGGGAGCTGTTTTTT	CATSDYSANTGELFF	-	-	TRBV24-1	TRBJ2-2
TGTGCCAGCAGTGTCACAGATACGCAGTATTTT	CASSVTDTQYF	-	-	TRBV6-6	TRBJ2-3
TGTGCCAGCAGCGTAGCGGAGGGGGCCTACACCGGGGAGCTGTTTTTT	CASSVAEGAYTGELFF	-	-	TRBV9	TRBJ2-2
TGTGCCACTCAGTTGGTCTCTGGAAACACCATATATTTT	CATQLVSGNTIYF	-	-	TRBV2	TRBJ1-3
TGTGCCAGCAGCCACTCCAGGGGGAATGGCTACACCTTC	CASSHSRGNGYTF	TRBD1	few	TRBV14	TRBJ1-2
TGTGCCAGCAGCCAAGGCGGGGCGAGCGGGGAGCTGTTTTTT	CASSQGGASGELFF	-	-	TRBV3-1/TRBV3-2	TRBJ2-2
TGTGCCAGCAGCTTAGTCCGGGAGCTCCCTTACAATGAGCAGTTCTTC	CASSLVRELPYNEQFF	-	-	TRBV7-2	TRBJ2-1
TGTGCCAGCAGTGAGGCGACAGGTAGCAATCAGCCCCAGCATTTT	CASSEATGSNQPQHF	-	-	TRBV6-4	TRBJ1-5